The sample holds a few counts of the clone carrying this T cell receptor beta chain. Antigen: not known. Sequencing was preceded by expansion of antigen-specific CD4+ T cells with viral peptide pools in the ViraFEST assay. Following 10 days of culture, CD4+ T cells were isolated. Neither prior SARS-CoV-2 infection nor positive nucleocapsid antibodies were present in the vaccine recipients. The data originate from a study of vaccination effects on CD4 cells after COVID-19. About the research overall: Two doses of either BNT162b2 or mRNA-1273 were given to each participant.

The repertoire was sequenced with immunoSEQ multiplex PCR; TCRdb's copy has only in-frame clones and lacks some. The profile shows fewer than 30,000 clones, about 74% of them singletons. Findings and caveats of the study: Pronounced clonal contraction occurred in clones induced by infection and by vaccine late after vaccination. A shortage of convalescent patients and an absence of early post-infection timepoints characterized the study. There was only 1 of 255 vaccine-induced clones in healthy vaccinees that cross-reacted with common cold coronaviruses.

This clonotype originated in a human donor who received a COVID-19 vaccine. Specimen: CD4+ T cells from PBMCs cultured with HCoV-NL63 spike peptides, collected before COVID-19 vaccination.

In DNA, the CDR3 is TGTGCCAGCTCATCATCGACAGAACAGGAAAAACTGTTTTTT. This translates into CASSSSTEQEKLFF. This chain joins TRBV18 and TRBJ1-4; tentatively, D is TRBD1 (5 bases). CDR1 is KGHSH and CDR2 is LQKENI in the germline V gene. There are 14 residues in the CDR3. Trimming left V 5 bases short and J 8 bases short, with 15 bases between.